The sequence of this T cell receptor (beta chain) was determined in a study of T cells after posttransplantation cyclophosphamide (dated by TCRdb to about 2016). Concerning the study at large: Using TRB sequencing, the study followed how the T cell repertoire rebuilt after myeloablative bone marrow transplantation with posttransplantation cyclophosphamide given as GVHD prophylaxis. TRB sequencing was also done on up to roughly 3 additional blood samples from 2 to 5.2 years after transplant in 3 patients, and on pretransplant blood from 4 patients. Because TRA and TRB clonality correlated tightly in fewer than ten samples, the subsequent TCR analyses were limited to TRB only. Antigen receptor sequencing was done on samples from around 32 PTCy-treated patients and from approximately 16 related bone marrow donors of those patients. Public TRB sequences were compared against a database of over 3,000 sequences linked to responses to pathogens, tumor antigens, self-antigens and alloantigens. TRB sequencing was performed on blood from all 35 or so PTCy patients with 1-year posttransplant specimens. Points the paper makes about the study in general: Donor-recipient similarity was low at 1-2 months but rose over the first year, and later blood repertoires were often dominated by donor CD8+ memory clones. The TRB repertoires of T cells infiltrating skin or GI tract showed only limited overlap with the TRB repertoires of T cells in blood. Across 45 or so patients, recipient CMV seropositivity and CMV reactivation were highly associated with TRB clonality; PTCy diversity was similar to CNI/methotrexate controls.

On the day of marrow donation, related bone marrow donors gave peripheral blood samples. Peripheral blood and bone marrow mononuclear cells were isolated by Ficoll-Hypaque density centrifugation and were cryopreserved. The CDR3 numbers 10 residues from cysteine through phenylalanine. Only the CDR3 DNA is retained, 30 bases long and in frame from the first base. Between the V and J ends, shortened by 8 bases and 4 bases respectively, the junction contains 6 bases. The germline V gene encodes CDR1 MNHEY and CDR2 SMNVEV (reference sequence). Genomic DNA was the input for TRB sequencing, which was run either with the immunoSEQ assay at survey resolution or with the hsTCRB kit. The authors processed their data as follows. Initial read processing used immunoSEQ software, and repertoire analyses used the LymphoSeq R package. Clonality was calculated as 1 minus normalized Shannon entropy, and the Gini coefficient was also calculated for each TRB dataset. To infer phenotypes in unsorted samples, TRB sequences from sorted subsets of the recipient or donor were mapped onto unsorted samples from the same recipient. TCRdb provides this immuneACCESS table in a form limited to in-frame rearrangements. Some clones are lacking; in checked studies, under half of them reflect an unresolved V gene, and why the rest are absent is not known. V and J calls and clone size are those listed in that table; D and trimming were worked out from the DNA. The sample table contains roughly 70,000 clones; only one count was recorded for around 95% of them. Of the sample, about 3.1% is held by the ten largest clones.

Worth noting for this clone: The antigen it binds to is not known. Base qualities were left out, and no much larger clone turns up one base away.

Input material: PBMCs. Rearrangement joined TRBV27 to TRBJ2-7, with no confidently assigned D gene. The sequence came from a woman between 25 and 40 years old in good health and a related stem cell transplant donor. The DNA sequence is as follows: TGTGCCAGCGGAAGATACGAGCAGTACTTC. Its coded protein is CASGRYEQYF.